This T cell receptor beta chain was obtained from a study of T cells in Graves' hyperthyroidism and ophthalmopathy. As for the study in general: Peripheral blood was drawn at first diagnosis, prior to all treatment.

Patients aged 18 to 65 had newly diagnosed hyperthyroidism of under 2 months' duration. It was RNA transcripts that yielded the amplified TCR beta CDR3 regions. The HTBI primer set drove a first-round RT-PCR of the TCR CDR3. TCRdb itself ran the multiplex PCR reads through MiXCR, one entry per CDR3 protein. Among approximately 560,000 distinct CDR3 sequences listed, approximately 15% were seen once. This clonotype has at least ten counts. The antigen is undetermined. Germline V gene lookup returns CDR1 SGHAT and CDR2 FQNNGV. The trim removed 0 bases at V and 0 bases at J, leaving 1 base unmatched. The CDR3 runs to 15 residues. Study findings and constraints: Most thyroid clonotypes that were expanded above 0.001 also turned up in blood.

The clonotype was recovered from a woman between 25 and 40 years old with Graves' hyperthyroidism. Sequenced: blood. This chain joins TRBV11-2 and TRBJ2-5; TRBD1 agrees at 7 bases. The CDR3 loop reads CASSLDGTDQETQYF. CDR3 DNA: TGTGCCAGCAGCTTAGACGGGACAGACCAAGAGACCCAGTACTTC.